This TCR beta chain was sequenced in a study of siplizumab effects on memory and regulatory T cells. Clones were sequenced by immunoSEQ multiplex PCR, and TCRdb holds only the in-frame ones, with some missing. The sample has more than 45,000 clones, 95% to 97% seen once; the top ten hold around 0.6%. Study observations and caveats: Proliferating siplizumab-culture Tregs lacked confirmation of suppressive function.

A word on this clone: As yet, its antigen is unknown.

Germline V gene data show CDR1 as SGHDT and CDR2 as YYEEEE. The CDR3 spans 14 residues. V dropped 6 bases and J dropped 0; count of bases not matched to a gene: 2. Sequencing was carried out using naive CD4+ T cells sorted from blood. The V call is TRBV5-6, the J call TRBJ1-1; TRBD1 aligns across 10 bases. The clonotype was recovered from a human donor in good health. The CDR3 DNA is TGTGCCAGCATGACAGGGGGCCTGAACACTGAAGCTTTCTTT. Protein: CASMTGGLNTEAFF.